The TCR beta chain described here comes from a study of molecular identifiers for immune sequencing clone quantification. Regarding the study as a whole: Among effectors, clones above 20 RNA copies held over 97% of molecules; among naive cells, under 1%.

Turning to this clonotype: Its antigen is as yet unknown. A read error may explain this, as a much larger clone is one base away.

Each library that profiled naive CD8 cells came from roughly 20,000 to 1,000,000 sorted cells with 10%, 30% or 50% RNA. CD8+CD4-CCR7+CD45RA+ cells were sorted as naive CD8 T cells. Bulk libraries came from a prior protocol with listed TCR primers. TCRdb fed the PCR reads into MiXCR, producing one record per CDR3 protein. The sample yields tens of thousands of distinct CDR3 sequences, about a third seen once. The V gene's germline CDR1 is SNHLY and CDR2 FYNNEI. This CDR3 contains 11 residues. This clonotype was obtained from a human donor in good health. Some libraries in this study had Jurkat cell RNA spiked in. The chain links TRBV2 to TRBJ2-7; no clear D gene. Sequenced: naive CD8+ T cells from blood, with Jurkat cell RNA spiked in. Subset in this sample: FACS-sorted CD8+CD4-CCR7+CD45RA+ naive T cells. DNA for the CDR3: TGTGCCAGCAGTGCTGTCTACGAGGAGTACTTC. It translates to CASSAVYEEYF.